One and the same sample provided the 3 T cell receptor beta chains below, sequenced in a study of T cells in Graves' hyperthyroidism and ophthalmopathy. Authors of the study amplified TCR beta CDR3 regions from RNA transcripts. RT-PCR in the first round (using the HTBI primer set) targeted the TCR CDR3. One entry per CDR3 protein, called by TCRdb with MiXCR from the multiplex PCR reads. The table has 750,000 to 900,000 distinct CDR3 sequences, 38% seen once. Sequenced material: blood. These receptors all stem from a man aged 18 to 30 with Graves' hyperthyroidism.

The chain employs TRBV19 and TRBJ2-7; 15 bases line up with TRBD2. The CDR3 totals 19 residues. CDR1 is LNHDA and CDR2 is SQIVND in the germline V gene (reference sequence). J lost 3 bases, V lost 5 bases, and 14 bases had no gene match. Here the CDR3 reads CASSRTGPGLAGGNYEQYF. Here the CDR3 DNA reads TGTGCCAGTAGTCGGACGGGGCCAGGACTAGCGGGAGGGAACTACGAGCAGTACTTC.

The gene calls are TRBV20-1 and TRBJ2-7, with D hard to call. Germline V gene data show CDR1 as DFQATT and CDR2 as SNEGSKA (reference sequence). V lost 5 bases and J lost 1, with 12 bases in between. This CDR3 is built from 13 residues. This CDR3 reads CSAENPRSYEQYF. The CDR3, as DNA: TGCAGTGCTGAGAACCCCAGGTCCTACGAGCAGTACTTC.

There are many counts of this clonotype. This chain links TRBV5-1 with TRBJ1-1; the match to TRBD1 covers 7 bases. The V gene's germline CDR1 is SGHRS and CDR2 YFSETQ. Germline trimming cut 0 bases from V and 7 bases from J; bases unmatched to any gene: 6. This CDR3 is built from 14 residues. The CDR3 protein is CASSLETGTSEAFF. The CDR3 DNA follows: TGCGCCAGCAGCTTGGAGACAGGGACAAGTGAAGCTTTCTTT.